The clone carrying this T cell receptor (beta chain) was counted a few times. The antigen remains undetermined. Germline V gene sequence: CDR1 PRHDT, CDR2 FYEKMQ (reference sequence). CDR3 length: 15 amino acids. V was trimmed by 2 bases and J by 7 bases, leaving 15 bases between them. A 5'RACE reaction primed in the constant segment made cDNA libraries of TCR alpha and TCR beta, and these carried sample barcodes and UMIs. TCRdb itself ran the 5' RACE reads through MiXCR, one entry per CDR3 protein. This sample has roughly 320,000 distinct CDR3 sequences, with 25% to 30% found just once. The data derive from a study of T-cell memory formation after mild COVID-19. Broader study findings: The appearance of some responding clones in pre-infection memory suggested that cross-reactive memory joined. CD4+ bias marked clones expanding day 15 to 37, unlike balanced contracting clones. Mostly located in CM and EM were contracting CD4+ clones, with contracting CD8+ clones located in EMRA.

The receptor comes from an adult woman who had mild COVID-19 (a few samples of this study predate the infection). Cell type and time point are not known. Sequenced sample: PBMCs or a T cell subset sorted from them (not recorded which). The V call is TRBV13, the J call TRBJ2-1; D remains unclear. Here the CDR3 DNA reads TGTGCCAGCAGCTTACGTAGACTTGGGTCAAATGAGCAGTTCTTC. This encodes CASSLRRLGSNEQFF.